Listed below are T cell receptor beta chains from one sample, sequenced in a study of CD8 T cells in ankylosing spondylitis. TCRdb re-analysed the 5' RACE reads in MiXCR, keeping a single row per CDR3 protein. The sample includes around 430,000 distinct CDR3 sequences, approximately 17% of them seen just once. Sample: blood, either unsorted or a sorted T cell fraction (not recorded which). The source of these receptors is a male donor with ankylosing spondylitis. The CDR3 runs from the conserved cysteine through the conserved F or W. A D gene is named only where the DNA matches it firmly. Not every row has a clone size; where given, it reads once, few, many or a size class.

D: TRBD1
size: .
J: TRBJ1-5
V: TRBV12-3/TRBV12-4
CDR3: CASTVQGNQPQHF
DNA: TGTGCCAGCACGGTACAGGGGAATCAGCCCCAGCATTTT

D: .
size: few
J: TRBJ2-3
V: TRBV4-1
CDR3: CASSLGSQGADTQYF
DNA: TGCGCCAGCAGCCTGGGGTCCCAGGGCGCAGATACGCAGTATTTT

D: TRBD1
size: few
J: TRBJ2-5
V: TRBV12-3/TRBV12-4
CDR3: CASSDGTGVGETQYF
DNA: TGTGCCAGCAGTGACGGGACAGGGGTGGGAGAGACCCAGTACTTC

D: .
size: .
J: TRBJ2-1
V: TRBV2
CDR3: CASSPSRDTEQFF
DNA: TGTGCCAGCTCCCCTTCGCGCGACACTGAGCAGTTCTTC

D: TRBD2
size: few
J: TRBJ2-7
V: TRBV20-1
CDR3: CSARATSGRTSYEQYF
DNA: TGCAGTGCTAGAGCTACTAGCGGGAGGACATCCTACGAGCAGTACTTC

D: .
size: .
J: TRBJ1-3
V: TRBV11-2
CDR3: CASSPGGWSGNTIYF
DNA: TGTGCCAGCAGCCCGGGGGGATGGTCTGGAAACACCATATATTTT

D: TRBD2
size: few
J: TRBJ2-5
V: TRBV10-1
CDR3: CASSETSGGTQETQYF
DNA: TGCGCCAGCAGTGAGACTAGCGGGGGGACCCAAGAGACCCAGTACTTC

D: TRBD1
size: .
J: TRBJ2-4
V: TRBV11-2
CDR3: CASSLDRLSKNIQYF
DNA: TGTGCCAGCAGCTTGGACAGGTTATCCAAAAACATTCAGTACTTC

D: .
size: few
J: TRBJ2-3
V: TRBV29-1
CDR3: CSVADWASSTDTQYF
DNA: TGCAGCGTTGCCGACTGGGCTTCTTCCACAGATACGCAGTATTTT

D: .
size: few
J: TRBJ1-2
V: TRBV7-2
CDR3: CASSLFARVNGYTF
DNA: TGTGCCAGCAGCTTATTCGCCAGGGTCAACGGCTACACCTTC

D: TRBD2
size: few
J: TRBJ2-3
V: TRBV12-3/TRBV12-4
CDR3: CASTRGGTDTQYF
DNA: TGTGCCAGCACCCGGGGGGGCACAGATACGCAGTATTTT

D: .
size: .
J: TRBJ2-7
V: TRBV20-1
CDR3: CSASLSGFSYEQYF
DNA: TGCAGTGCTAGTCTAAGCGGGTTCTCCTACGAGCAGTACTTC

D: .
size: .
J: TRBJ2-4
V: TRBV6-2/TRBV6-3
CDR3: CASRRDTGPSKNIQYF
DNA: TGTGCCAGCAGGCGCGACACCGGGCCCTCCAAAAACATTCAGTACTTC

D: .
size: few
J: TRBJ1-2
V: TRBV12-3/TRBV12-4
CDR3: CASSIVGGRANYGYTF
DNA: TGTGCCAGCAGCATCGTGGGGGGGCGAGCTAACTATGGCTACACCTTC

D: .
size: .
J: TRBJ2-7
V: TRBV12-3/TRBV12-4
CDR3: CASSWAEAEQYF
DNA: TGTGCCAGCAGTTGGGCAGAGGCTGAGCAGTACTTC

D: .
size: few
J: TRBJ2-2
V: TRBV15
CDR3: CATSIGHRSLNTGELFF
DNA: TGTGCCACCAGCATCGGCCACAGGTCACTGAACACCGGGGAGCTGTTTTTT

D: TRBD2
size: .
J: TRBJ2-7
V: TRBV7-9
CDR3: CASSLQLAVKDEQYF
DNA: TGTGCCAGCAGCTTACAACTAGCGGTTAAAGACGAGCAGTACTTC

D: .
size: few
J: TRBJ2-2
V: TRBV20-1
CDR3: CSARDLSLAVITGELFF
DNA: TGCAGTGCTAGAGATCTCTCATTAGCGGTAATAACCGGGGAGCTGTTTTTT

D: .
size: .
J: TRBJ2-4
V: TRBV2
CDR3: CASSESWSGPQYF
DNA: TGTGCCAGCAGTGAATCATGGTCGGGACCTCAGTACTTC

D: .
size: .
J: TRBJ1-1
V: TRBV20-1
CDR3: CSARVGGRDTEAFF
DNA: TGCAGTGCTAGAGTGGGGGGTAGGGACACTGAAGCTTTCTTT

D: .
size: many
J: TRBJ1-3
V: TRBV29-1
CDR3: CSVLWDVTGNTIYF
DNA: TGCAGCGTTTTGTGGGATGTTACTGGAAACACCATATATTTT

D: TRBD2
size: .
J: TRBJ2-1
V: TRBV7-2
CDR3: CASSSQGTSLYNEQFF
DNA: TGTGCCAGCAGCTCCCAGGGGACTAGTCTCTACAATGAGCAGTTCTTC

D: TRBD2
size: .
J: TRBJ2-3
V: TRBV29-1
CDR3: CSATSGGSTDTQYF
DNA: TGCAGCGCGACTAGCGGGGGGAGCACAGATACGCAGTATTTT

D: TRBD1
size: many
J: TRBJ1-2
V: TRBV6-2/TRBV6-3
CDR3: CASSYGTGGTYGYTF
DNA: TGTGCCAGCAGTTACGGGACAGGTGGGACCTATGGCTACACCTTC

D: .
size: .
J: TRBJ2-1
V: TRBV18
CDR3: CASSPPRGVGGQFF
DNA: TGTGCCAGCTCACCACCCAGGGGGGTTGGAGGACAGTTCTTC

D: TRBD1
size: few
J: TRBJ1-1
V: TRBV4-1
CDR3: CASSRGTGPGTEAFF
DNA: TGCGCCAGCAGCCGCGGGACAGGGCCGGGCACTGAAGCTTTCTTT

D: .
size: few
J: TRBJ2-3
V: TRBV11-3
CDR3: CASSLGSVLKSTDTQYF
DNA: TGTGCCAGCAGCTTAGGATCCGTTTTAAAAAGCACAGATACGCAGTATTTT

D: .
size: many
J: TRBJ1-4
V: TRBV7-8
CDR3: CASSSWDTNEKLFF
DNA: TGTGCCAGCAGCTCGTGGGACACTAATGAAAAACTGTTTTTT

D: .
size: .
J: TRBJ2-2
V: TRBV30
CDR3: CAWTLPGELFF
DNA: TGTGCCTGGACCCTCCCCGGGGAGCTGTTTTTT

D: .
size: .
J: TRBJ2-1
V: TRBV12-3/TRBV12-4
CDR3: CASTKGSGNVQFF
DNA: TGTGCCAGCACCAAGGGCTCGGGTAATGTGCAGTTCTTC

D: .
size: .
J: TRBJ2-7
V: TRBV29-1
CDR3: CSVEDQTAAAYEQYF
DNA: TGCAGCGTTGAAGATCAGACAGCCGCAGCGTACGAGCAGTACTTC

D: .
size: few
J: TRBJ1-1
V: TRBV29-1
CDR3: CSGLVPVEAFF
DNA: TGCAGCGGGCTTGTGCCAGTTGAAGCTTTCTTT

D: .
size: .
J: TRBJ2-2
V: TRBV29-1
CDR3: CSVDPRASGELFF
DNA: TGCAGCGTTGACCCCAGGGCTTCCGGGGAGCTGTTTTTT

D: .
size: few
J: TRBJ1-3
V: TRBV11-2
CDR3: CASSLTDGNTIYF
DNA: TGTGCCAGCAGCTTAACTGATGGTAACACCATATATTTT

D: TRBD1
size: .
J: TRBJ1-1
V: TRBV7-9
CDR3: CASSPHRQGTDAAFF
DNA: TGTGCCAGCAGCCCACACCGACAGGGGACCGATGCGGCTTTCTTT

D: TRBD1
size: many
J: TRBJ1-6
V: TRBV5-8
CDR3: CASSGTGTGYSPLHF
DNA: TGTGCCAGCAGCGGGACCGGGACAGGGTATTCACCCCTCCACTTT

D: TRBD2
size: .
J: TRBJ2-1
V: TRBV6-1
CDR3: CASTLIAGLYNEQFF
DNA: TGTGCCAGCACTCTCATAGCGGGGCTCTACAATGAGCAGTTCTTC

D: .
size: .
J: TRBJ2-1
V: TRBV6-2/TRBV6-3
CDR3: CASSYVWGYEQFF
DNA: TGTGCCAGCAGTTACGTTTGGGGGTATGAGCAGTTCTTC

D: .
size: few
J: TRBJ2-1
V: TRBV29-1
CDR3: CSVGVTSRIEQFF
DNA: TGCAGCGTTGGAGTTACTAGCAGAATAGAGCAGTTCTTC

D: .
size: few
J: TRBJ2-1
V: TRBV12-3/TRBV12-4
CDR3: CASSWRDEQFF
DNA: TGTGCCAGCAGTTGGAGGGATGAGCAGTTCTTC